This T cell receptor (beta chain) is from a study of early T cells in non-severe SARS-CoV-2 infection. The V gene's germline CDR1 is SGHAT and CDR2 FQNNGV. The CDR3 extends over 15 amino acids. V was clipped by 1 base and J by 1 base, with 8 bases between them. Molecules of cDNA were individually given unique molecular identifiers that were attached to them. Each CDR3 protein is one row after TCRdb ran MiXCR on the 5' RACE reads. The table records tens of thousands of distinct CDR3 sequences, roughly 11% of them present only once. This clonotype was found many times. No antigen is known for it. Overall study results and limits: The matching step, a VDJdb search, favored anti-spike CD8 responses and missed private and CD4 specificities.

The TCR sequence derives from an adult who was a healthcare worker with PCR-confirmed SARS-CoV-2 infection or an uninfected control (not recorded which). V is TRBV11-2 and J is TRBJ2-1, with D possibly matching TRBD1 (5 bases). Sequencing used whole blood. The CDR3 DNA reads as TGTGCCAGCAGCTTAGTTAGGGGTTCCTACAATGAGCAGTTCTTC. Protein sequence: CASSLVRGSYNEQFF.